Listed below are T cell receptor beta chains from one sample, sequenced in a study of shared T cell receptors in the human thymus. Libraries were prepared by immunoSEQ multiplex PCR; TCRdb keeps only in-frame clonotypes and omits some of them. The sample lists hundreds of thousands of clones, 87% seen once, with under 0.01% in the top ten. This sample was also put to use in a study of human thymus T cells.

The sample was thymocytes. All receptors come from a boy less than two years old with a congenital heart defect. Each CDR3 is given with its conserved first and last residue. A D gene is named only where the DNA matches it firmly. Clone size is given for some rows only: seen once, a few or many times, or a class if the clone is expanded.

clone size: few
V gene: TRBV7-8
D gene: NA
CDR3 length: 15
J gene: TRBJ1-5
CDR3 protein: CASSLVDSRNQPQHF
CDR3 DNA: TGTGCCAGCAGCTTAGTGGACAGCCGCAATCAGCCCCAGCATTTT

clone size: NA
V gene: TRBV12-5
D gene: NA
CDR3 length: 11
J gene: TRBJ2-7
CDR3 protein: CASRGSYEQYF
CDR3 DNA: TGTGCTAGCCGGGGCTCCTACGAGCAGTACTTC

clone size: NA
V gene: TRBV7-6
D gene: NA
CDR3 length: 14
J gene: TRBJ2-1
CDR3 protein: CASSLGQGYNEQFF
CDR3 DNA: TGTGCCAGCAGCTTAGGGCAGGGCTACAATGAGCAGTTCTTC

clone size: NA
V gene: TRBV4-1
D gene: NA
CDR3 length: 14
J gene: TRBJ1-2
CDR3 protein: CASSQAGGEYGYTF
CDR3 DNA: TGCGCCAGCAGCCAAGCTGGGGGGGAGTATGGCTACACCTTC

clone size: NA
V gene: TRBV7-9
D gene: NA
CDR3 length: 16
J gene: TRBJ2-2
CDR3 protein: CASPSTTQGYTGELFF
CDR3 DNA: TGTGCCAGCCCCTCTACGACGCAGGGGTACACCGGGGAGCTGTTTTTT

clone size: NA
V gene: TRBV4-1
D gene: TRBD1
CDR3 length: 16
J gene: TRBJ2-1
CDR3 protein: CASSQGDRGPYNEQFF
CDR3 DNA: TGCGCCAGCAGCCAGGGGGACAGGGGTCCCTACAATGAGCAGTTCTTC

clone size: NA
V gene: TRBV5-1
D gene: TRBD2
CDR3 length: 24
J gene: TRBJ2-7
CDR3 protein: CASSLNRVPSGGKANKSGDYEQYF
CDR3 DNA: TGCGCCAGCAGCTTGAATCGAGTTCCTAGCGGGGGGAAGGCTAACAAATCGGGAGACTACGAGCAGTACTTC

clone size: once
V gene: TRBV30
D gene: TRBD2
CDR3 length: 15
J gene: TRBJ2-1
CDR3 protein: CAWSQAGGPQGEQFF
CDR3 DNA: TGTGCCTGGAGTCAAGCGGGGGGGCCGCAAGGTGAGCAGTTCTTC

clone size: NA
V gene: TRBV30
D gene: TRBD1
CDR3 length: 13
J gene: TRBJ2-7
CDR3 protein: CAWKRGHLYEQYF
CDR3 DNA: TGTGCCTGGAAGAGGGGGCACCTCTACGAGCAGTACTTC

clone size: NA
V gene: TRBV7-2
D gene: NA
CDR3 length: 14
J gene: TRBJ1-5
CDR3 protein: CASSPTASNQPQHF
CDR3 DNA: TGTGCCAGCTCTCCGACAGCATCCAATCAGCCCCAGCATTTT

clone size: NA
V gene: TRBV12-5
D gene: TRBD1
CDR3 length: 15
J gene: TRBJ2-7
CDR3 protein: CASGQKTGGTYEQYF
CDR3 DNA: TGTGCTAGTGGTCAGAAGACAGGGGGAACCTACGAGCAGTACTTC

clone size: NA
V gene: TRBV6-1
D gene: NA
CDR3 length: 14
J gene: TRBJ2-1
CDR3 protein: CASSSSDSPHEQFF
CDR3 DNA: TGTGCCAGCAGTTCCTCGGACAGCCCCCATGAGCAGTTCTTC

clone size: few
V gene: TRBV28
D gene: TRBD2
CDR3 length: 15
J gene: TRBJ2-7
CDR3 protein: CASSFGAAGNYEQYF
CDR3 DNA: TGTGCCAGCAGTTTTGGGGCAGCGGGAAACTACGAGCAGTACTTC

clone size: NA
V gene: TRBV27
D gene: TRBD1
CDR3 length: 15
J gene: TRBJ2-7
CDR3 protein: CASSPRTGFTYEQYF
CDR3 DNA: TGTGCCAGCAGTCCGAGGACAGGGTTTACCTACGAGCAGTACTTC

clone size: NA
V gene: TRBV28
D gene: NA
CDR3 length: 14
J gene: TRBJ2-3
CDR3 protein: CASTSEPPPDTQYF
CDR3 DNA: TGTGCCAGCACAAGCGAACCCCCCCCAGATACGCAGTATTTT

clone size: NA
V gene: TRBV14
D gene: TRBD2
CDR3 length: 17
J gene: TRBJ2-5
CDR3 protein: CASPGTSGTKTQETQYF
CDR3 DNA: TGTGCCAGCCCGGGGACTAGCGGGACGAAGACCCAAGAGACCCAGTACTTC

clone size: NA
V gene: TRBV6-5
D gene: TRBD2
CDR3 length: 16
J gene: TRBJ2-1
CDR3 protein: CASSSPQRENYNEQFF
CDR3 DNA: TGTGCCAGCAGTTCCCCCCAGCGGGAGAATTACAATGAGCAGTTCTTC

clone size: NA
V gene: TRBV28
D gene: NA
CDR3 length: 11
J gene: TRBJ1-6
CDR3 protein: CASSQYSPLHF
CDR3 DNA: TGTGCCAGCAGTCAGTATTCACCCCTCCACTTT

clone size: NA
V gene: TRBV30
D gene: NA
CDR3 length: 16
J gene: TRBJ1-4
CDR3 protein: CAWSVPSTGLRGKLFF
CDR3 DNA: TGTGCCTGGAGTGTCCCGTCGACAGGCCTTAGGGGAAAACTGTTTTTT

clone size: NA
V gene: TRBV15
D gene: NA
CDR3 length: 12
J gene: TRBJ2-7
CDR3 protein: CATSRQGHEQYF
CDR3 DNA: TGTGCCACCAGCAGACAGGGCCACGAGCAGTACTTC

clone size: NA
V gene: TRBV6-1
D gene: TRBD1
CDR3 length: 14
J gene: TRBJ1-1
CDR3 protein: CASSLEGAGTEAFF
CDR3 DNA: TGTGCCAGCAGTCTGGAGGGGGCAGGCACTGAAGCTTTCTTT

clone size: NA
V gene: TRBV7-2
D gene: TRBD2
CDR3 length: 17
J gene: TRBJ2-3
CDR3 protein: CASSLATRAGVPDTQYF
CDR3 DNA: TGTGCCAGCAGCTTAGCTACTAGAGCGGGAGTTCCAGATACGCAGTATTTT

clone size: NA
V gene: TRBV6-1
D gene: TRBD2
CDR3 length: 17
J gene: TRBJ2-7
CDR3 protein: CASSEGSGGGLSYEQYF
CDR3 DNA: TGTGCCAGCAGTGAAGGTAGCGGGGGGGGACTCTCCTACGAGCAGTACTTC

clone size: NA
V gene: TRBV7-3
D gene: NA
CDR3 length: 13
J gene: TRBJ2-7
CDR3 protein: CASSLSPLEEQYF
CDR3 DNA: TGTGCCAGCAGCTTAAGCCCTCTCGAGGAGCAGTACTTC

clone size: NA
V gene: TRBV29-1
D gene: NA
CDR3 length: 11
J gene: TRBJ1-2
CDR3 protein: CSAQGLYGYTF
CDR3 DNA: TGCAGCGCTCAGGGACTCTATGGCTACACCTTC

clone size: NA
V gene: TRBV5-1
D gene: NA
CDR3 length: 14
J gene: TRBJ2-1
CDR3 protein: CASKGGLGDNEQFF
CDR3 DNA: TGCGCCAGCAAGGGGGGGCTCGGCGACAATGAGCAGTTCTTC

clone size: once
V gene: TRBV5-1
D gene: NA
CDR3 length: 16
J gene: TRBJ1-6
CDR3 protein: CASSQGRSGDNSPLHF
CDR3 DNA: TGCGCCAGCAGCCAGGGCCGGTCTGGAGATAATTCACCCCTCCACTTT

clone size: NA
V gene: TRBV5-1
D gene: TRBD2
CDR3 length: 19
J gene: TRBJ2-1
CDR3 protein: CASSPRLAGYPSSYNEQFF
CDR3 DNA: TGCGCCAGCAGCCCCCGACTAGCGGGATACCCTAGCTCCTACAATGAGCAGTTCTTC

clone size: NA
V gene: TRBV11-2
D gene: NA
CDR3 length: 15
J gene: TRBJ2-3
CDR3 protein: CASSLDPSPLFTQYF
CDR3 DNA: TGTGCCAGCAGCTTAGACCCCAGTCCCCTTTTTACGCAGTATTTT

clone size: NA
V gene: TRBV23-1
D gene: TRBD1
CDR3 length: 16
J gene: TRBJ1-1
CDR3 protein: CASLLQGSIVNTEAFF
CDR3 DNA: TGCGCCAGCCTATTACAGGGGTCAATTGTGAACACTGAAGCTTTCTTT

clone size: NA
V gene: TRBV4-1
D gene: TRBD2
CDR3 length: 16
J gene: TRBJ2-2
CDR3 protein: CASSPSSGRDTGELFF
CDR3 DNA: TGCGCCAGCAGCCCCAGCTCGGGGAGGGACACCGGGGAGCTGTTTTTT

clone size: NA
V gene: TRBV19
D gene: NA
CDR3 length: 14
J gene: TRBJ2-5
CDR3 protein: CASSTLTGQETQYF
CDR3 DNA: TGTGCCAGTAGTACCCTGACTGGGCAAGAGACCCAGTACTTC

clone size: NA
V gene: TRBV5-6
D gene: TRBD2
CDR3 length: 14
J gene: TRBJ2-7
CDR3 protein: CASSLAGDNYEQYF
CDR3 DNA: TGTGCCAGCAGCTTAGCGGGAGATAATTACGAGCAGTACTTC

clone size: NA
V gene: TRBV11-3
D gene: TRBD2
CDR3 length: 16
J gene: TRBJ2-2
CDR3 protein: CASSLGPSGRYGELFF
CDR3 DNA: TGTGCCAGCAGCTTAGGCCCTAGCGGGAGATACGGGGAGCTGTTTTTT

clone size: NA
V gene: TRBV7-4
D gene: NA
CDR3 length: 15
J gene: TRBJ2-1
CDR3 protein: CASSSPGRTYNEQFF
CDR3 DNA: TGTGCCAGCAGCTCCCCAGGAAGGACCTACAATGAGCAGTTCTTC

clone size: NA
V gene: TRBV5-6
D gene: NA
CDR3 length: 17
J gene: TRBJ2-1
CDR3 protein: CASSLTSPSTHYNEQFF
CDR3 DNA: TGTGCCAGCAGCTTAACTAGCCCCTCAACCCACTACAATGAGCAGTTCTTC

clone size: NA
V gene: TRBV6-5
D gene: TRBD1
CDR3 length: 14
J gene: TRBJ2-7
CDR3 protein: CASSHGTGPYEQYF
CDR3 DNA: TGTGCCAGCAGCCACGGGACAGGACCCTACGAGCAGTACTTC

clone size: once
V gene: TRBV10-3
D gene: NA
CDR3 length: 13
J gene: TRBJ1-3
CDR3 protein: CAIRSSSGNTIYF
CDR3 DNA: TGTGCCATCAGAAGTAGCTCTGGAAACACCATATATTTT

clone size: NA
V gene: TRBV6-5
D gene: NA
CDR3 length: 14
J gene: TRBJ2-7
CDR3 protein: CASSYSFYFPRQYF
CDR3 DNA: TGTGCCAGCAGTTACTCATTTTACTTTCCGAGGCAGTACTTC

clone size: once
V gene: TRBV5-6
D gene: NA
CDR3 length: 15
J gene: TRBJ2-7
CDR3 protein: CASSHTGSLRYEQYF
CDR3 DNA: TGTGCCAGCTCGCATACAGGTTCACTAAGATACGAGCAGTACTTC

clone size: NA
V gene: TRBV2
D gene: NA
CDR3 length: 15
J gene: TRBJ2-3
CDR3 protein: CASSSDRWSTDTQYF
CDR3 DNA: TGTGCCAGCAGTTCAGACAGGTGGAGCACAGATACGCAGTATTTT

clone size: NA
V gene: TRBV14
D gene: TRBD2
CDR3 length: 16
J gene: TRBJ2-3
CDR3 protein: CASSPTSGSSSDTQYF
CDR3 DNA: TGTGCCAGCAGTCCGACTAGCGGGAGTTCGTCAGATACGCAGTATTTT

clone size: NA
V gene: TRBV5-1
D gene: NA
CDR3 length: 13
J gene: TRBJ2-5
CDR3 protein: CASSLDGQETQYF
CDR3 DNA: TGCGCCAGCAGCTTGGACGGCCAAGAGACCCAGTACTTC

clone size: NA
V gene: TRBV18
D gene: NA
CDR3 length: 14
J gene: TRBJ1-5
CDR3 protein: CASSPGQAMEPQHF
CDR3 DNA: TGTGCCAGCTCACCGGGCCAGGCCATGGAGCCCCAGCATTTT

clone size: NA
V gene: TRBV5-1
D gene: TRBD1
CDR3 length: 14
J gene: TRBJ2-5
CDR3 protein: CASSSPTGQETQYF
CDR3 DNA: TGCGCCAGCAGCTCGCCGACAGGGCAAGAGACCCAGTACTTC

clone size: NA
V gene: TRBV4-1
D gene: NA
CDR3 length: 15
J gene: TRBJ2-4
CDR3 protein: CASSQDKLAKNIQYF
CDR3 DNA: TGCGCCAGCAGCCAAGATAAACTTGCCAAAAACATTCAGTACTTC

clone size: NA
V gene: TRBV9
D gene: NA
CDR3 length: 13
J gene: TRBJ1-6
CDR3 protein: CASSVRGGSPLHF
CDR3 DNA: TGTGCCAGCAGCGTGCGGGGGGGATCACCCCTCCACTTT

clone size: NA
V gene: TRBV10-3
D gene: TRBD2
CDR3 length: 12
J gene: TRBJ2-7
CDR3 protein: CAIRLAGAEQYF
CDR3 DNA: TGTGCCATCCGACTAGCGGGGGCCGAGCAGTACTTC

clone size: few
V gene: TRBV28
D gene: TRBD1
CDR3 length: 14
J gene: TRBJ1-2
CDR3 protein: CASSLRDSPYGYTF
CDR3 DNA: TGTGCCAGCAGTTTAAGGGACAGCCCGTATGGCTACACCTTC

clone size: NA
V gene: TRBV6-6
D gene: TRBD1
CDR3 length: 13
J gene: TRBJ1-2
CDR3 protein: CASSQQGAIAYTF
CDR3 DNA: TGTGCCAGCAGTCAGCAGGGGGCGATCGCCTACACCTTC